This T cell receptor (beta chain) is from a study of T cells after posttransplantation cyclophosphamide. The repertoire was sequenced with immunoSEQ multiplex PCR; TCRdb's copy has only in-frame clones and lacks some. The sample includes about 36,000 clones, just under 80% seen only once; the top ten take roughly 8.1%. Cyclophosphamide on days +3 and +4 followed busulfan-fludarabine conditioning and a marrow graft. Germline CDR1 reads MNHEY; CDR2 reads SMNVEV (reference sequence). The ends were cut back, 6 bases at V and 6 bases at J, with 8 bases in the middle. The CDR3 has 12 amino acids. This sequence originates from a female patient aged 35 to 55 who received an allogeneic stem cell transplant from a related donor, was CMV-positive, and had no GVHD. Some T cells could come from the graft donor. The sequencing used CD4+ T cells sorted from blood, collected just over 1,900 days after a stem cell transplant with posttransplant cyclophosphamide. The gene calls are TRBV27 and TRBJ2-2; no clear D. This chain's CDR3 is CASRRESGELFF. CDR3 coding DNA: TGTGCCAGCAGAAGAGAATCCGGGGAGCTGTTTTTT.